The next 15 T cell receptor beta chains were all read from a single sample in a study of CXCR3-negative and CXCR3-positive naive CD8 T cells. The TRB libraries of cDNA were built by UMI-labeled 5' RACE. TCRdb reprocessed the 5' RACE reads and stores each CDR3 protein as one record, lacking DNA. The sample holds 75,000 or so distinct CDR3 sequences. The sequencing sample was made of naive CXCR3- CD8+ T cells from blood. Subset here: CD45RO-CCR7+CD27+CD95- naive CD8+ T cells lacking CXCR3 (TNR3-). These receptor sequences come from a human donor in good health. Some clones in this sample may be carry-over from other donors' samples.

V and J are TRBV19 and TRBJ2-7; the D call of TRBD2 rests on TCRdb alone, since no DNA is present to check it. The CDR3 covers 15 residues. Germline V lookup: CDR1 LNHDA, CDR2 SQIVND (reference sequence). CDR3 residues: CASSIALAGRNEQYF. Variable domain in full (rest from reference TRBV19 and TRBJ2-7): DGGITQSPKYLFRKEGQNVTLSCEQNLNHDAMYWYRQDPGQGLRLIYYSQIVNDFQKGDIAEGYSVSREKKESFPLTVTSAQKNPTAFYLCASSIALAGRNEQYFGPGTRLTVT.

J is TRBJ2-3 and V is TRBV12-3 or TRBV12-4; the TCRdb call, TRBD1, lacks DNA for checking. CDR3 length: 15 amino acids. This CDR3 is CASSLVGGSTDTQYF.

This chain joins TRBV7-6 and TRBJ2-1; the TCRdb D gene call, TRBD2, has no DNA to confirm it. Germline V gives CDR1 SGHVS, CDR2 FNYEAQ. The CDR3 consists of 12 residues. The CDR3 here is CASSPGLAEQFF.

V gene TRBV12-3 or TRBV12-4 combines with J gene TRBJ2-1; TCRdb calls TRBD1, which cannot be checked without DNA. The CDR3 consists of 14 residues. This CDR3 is CASSLKGPYNEQFF.

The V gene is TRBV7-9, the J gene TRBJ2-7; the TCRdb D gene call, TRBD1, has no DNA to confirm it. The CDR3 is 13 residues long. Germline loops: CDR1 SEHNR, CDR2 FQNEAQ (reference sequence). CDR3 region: CASGTGSSYEQYF.

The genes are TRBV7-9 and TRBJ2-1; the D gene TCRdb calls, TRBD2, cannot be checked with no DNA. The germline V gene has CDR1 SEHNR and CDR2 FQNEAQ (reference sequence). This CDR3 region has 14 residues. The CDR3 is CASSLAEREYEQFF. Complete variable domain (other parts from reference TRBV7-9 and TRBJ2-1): DTGVSQNPRHKITKRGQNVTFRCDPISEHNRLYWYRQTLGQGPEFLTYFQNEAQLEKSRLLSDRFSAERPKGSFSTLEIQRTEQGDSAMYLCASSLAEREYEQFFGPGTRLTVL.

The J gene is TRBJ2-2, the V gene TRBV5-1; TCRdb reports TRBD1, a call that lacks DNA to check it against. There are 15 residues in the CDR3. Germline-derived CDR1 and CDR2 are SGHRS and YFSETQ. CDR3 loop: CASSFGQGGTGELFF. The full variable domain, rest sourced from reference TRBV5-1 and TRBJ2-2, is KAGVTQTPRYLIKTRGQQVTLSCSPISGHRSVSWYQQTPGQGLQFLFEYFSETQRNKGNFPGRFSGRQFSNSRSEMNVSTLELGDSALYLCASSFGQGGTGELFFGEGSRLTVL.

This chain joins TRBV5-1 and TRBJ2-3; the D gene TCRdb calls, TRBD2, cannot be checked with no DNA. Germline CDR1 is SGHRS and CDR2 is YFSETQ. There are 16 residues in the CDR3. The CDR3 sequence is CASSLAGGGNTDTQYF. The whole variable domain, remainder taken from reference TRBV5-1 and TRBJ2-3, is KAGVTQTPRYLIKTRGQQVTLSCSPISGHRSVSWYQQTPGQGLQFLFEYFSETQRNKGNFPGRFSGRQFSNSRSEMNVSTLELGDSALYLCASSLAGGGNTDTQYFGPGTRLTVL.

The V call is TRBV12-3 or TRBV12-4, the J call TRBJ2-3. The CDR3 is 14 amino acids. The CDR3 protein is CASTRRGVTDTQYF.

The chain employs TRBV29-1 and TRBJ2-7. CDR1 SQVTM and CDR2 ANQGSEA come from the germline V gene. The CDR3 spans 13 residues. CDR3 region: CSVQIGLSYEQYF.

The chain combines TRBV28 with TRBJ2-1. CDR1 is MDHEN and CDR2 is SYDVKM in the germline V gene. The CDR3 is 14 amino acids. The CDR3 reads CASRLAVTYNEQFF.

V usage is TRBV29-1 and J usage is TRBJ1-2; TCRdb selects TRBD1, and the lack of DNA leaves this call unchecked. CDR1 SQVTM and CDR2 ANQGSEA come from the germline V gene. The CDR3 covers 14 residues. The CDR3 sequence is CSVVVQGGSYGYTF.

The CDR3 region is CASSEYNSDEQFF. The J gene is TRBJ2-1, the V gene TRBV2. This CDR3 region has 13 residues. CDR1 and CDR2 (germline): SNHLY, FYNNEI.

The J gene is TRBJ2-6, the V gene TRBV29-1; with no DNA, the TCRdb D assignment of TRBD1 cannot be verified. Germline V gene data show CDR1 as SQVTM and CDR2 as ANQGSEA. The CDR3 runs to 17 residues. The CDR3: CSVRTGTVASGANVLTF.

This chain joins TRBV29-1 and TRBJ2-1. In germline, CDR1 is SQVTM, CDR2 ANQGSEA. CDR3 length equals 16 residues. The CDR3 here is CSVDVTYKPTYNEQFF.